The clone carrying this TCR beta chain was seen at least ten times. Its specificity is not known. An equimolar mix of two oligonucleotides served as the beta constant-region primer for TRBC1 and TRBC2. An oligonucleotide with the SP2 primer and a 12-nucleotide UMI was ligated to the cDNA 3' end. TCRdb called the UMI-ligation and nested PCR reads again in MiXCR, with one record for every CDR3 protein. The sample includes tens of thousands of distinct CDR3 sequences, around 13% of them seen just once. After removal of 0 bases from V and 4 bases from J, the junction contained 17 bases not matched to a gene. From germline, CDR1 is MNHEY and CDR2 SVGEGT. The CDR3 extends over 20 amino acids. These data originate in a study of naive and memory T cell subsets. General study points: Naive and memory repertoire findings lacked a ground truth for validation.

CMV status came from CD4+ IFNgamma after overnight CMV lysate stimulation. V and J are TRBV6-2 or TRBV6-3 and TRBJ2-3; 9 nucleotides line up with TRBD2. Sequenced: central memory CD4+ T cells from blood. The source of this sequence is a human donor in good health. The CDR3 protein is CASSYSPSSGTPRRADTQYF. CDR3 nucleotide sequence: TGTGCCAGCAGTTACTCCCCCTCTAGCGGGACCCCACGGCGGGCAGATACGCAGTATTTT.